These T cell receptor beta chains were read from a single sample in a study of blood T cells in healthy people across ages. One entry per CDR3 protein results from TCRdb running MiXCR on the 5' RACE reads. The table shows roughly 900,000 distinct CDR3 sequences, with around 49% occurring only once. The sequenced material came from blood. These receptors all come from a man younger than 40 in good health. Each CDR3 is given with its conserved first and last residue. Fields, in order: J gene, D gene, clone size, V gene, CDR3 protein, CDR3 DNA. A D gene is named only where the DNA matches it firmly. Rows may omit the clone size; those that give it use once, few, many or a size class.

TRBJ2-1 - few TRBV29-1 CSVWGESSYNEQFF TGCAGCGTTTGGGGGGAAAGCTCCTACAATGAGCAGTTCTTC
TRBJ2-5 TRBD2 - TRBV20-1 CSASILAGAADEQYF TGCAGTGCTAGTATACTAGCGGGGGCCGCAGATGAGCAGTACTTC
TRBJ2-3 TRBD2 - TRBV7-2 CASSLLAATDTQYF TGTGCCAGCAGCTTACTAGCGGCCACAGATACGCAGTATTTT
TRBJ1-2 - - TRBV10-3 CAISPRGEDGYTF TGTGCCATCAGCCCCCGGGGAGAAGATGGCTACACCTTC
TRBJ2-2 TRBD1 once TRBV7-2 CVSSKTGANTGELFF TGTGTCAGCAGTAAGACAGGGGCGAACACCGGGGAGCTGTTTTTT
TRBJ2-4 - few TRBV7-2 CASSIRGLGGLNIQYF TGTGCCAGCAGCATTAGGGGCCTTGGGGGGTTGAACATTCAGTACTTC
TRBJ2-5 - - TRBV6-1 CASSEAGTNEETQYF TGTGCCAGCAGCGAAGCCGGGACAAATGAAGAGACCCAGTACTTC
TRBJ2-7 TRBD1 many TRBV20-1 CSARGDRGDGYEQYF TGCAGTGCTAGAGGGGACAGGGGGGATGGCTACGAGCAGTACTTC
TRBJ1-6 TRBD1 few TRBV5-1 CASRRGTETNSPLHF TGCGCCAGCAGAAGGGGGACAGAAACAAATTCACCCCTCCACTTT
TRBJ2-4 TRBD2 - TRBV4-1 CASSQEAGGGVQLAKNIQYF TGCGCCAGCAGCCAAGAGGCTGGCGGGGGGGTACAACTAGCCAAAAACATTCAGTACTTC
TRBJ2-7 - - TRBV7-6 CASSLVPDTGYVDEQYF TGTGCCAGCAGCTTAGTCCCCGACACCGGTTATGTCGACGAGCAGTACTTC
TRBJ1-2 - - TRBV6-1 CASSEVVVGYGYTF TGTGCCAGCAGTGAAGTAGTGGTTGGCTATGGCTACACCTTC